Listed below are T cell receptor beta chains from one sample, sequenced in a study of shared clonotypes between healthy human individuals. TCRdb's copy holds only in-frame clones and misses some; the assay was immunoSEQ multiplex PCR. The sample contains millions of clones, about 95% of which appear only once. Source material: naive CD8+ T cells sorted from blood. All receptors come from a man between 18 and 29 years old in good health. Each CDR3 is given with its conserved first and last residue. A D gene is named only where the DNA matches it firmly. Some rows have no size entry. The others give once, few or many, or a class for an expanded clone.

d_call clone_size j_call v_call cdr3_aa cdr3_nt
- - TRBJ2-7 TRBV27 CASIGEAYEQYF TGTGCCAGCATTGGAGAAGCCTACGAGCAGTACTTC
- once TRBJ1-5 TRBV10-3 CAISESGAGNQPQHF TGTGCCATCAGTGAATCTGGGGCCGGCAATCAGCCCCAGCATTTT
- - TRBJ2-3 TRBV10-3 CAISASRTDTQYF TGTGCCATCAGTGCTTCTCGCACAGATACGCAGTATTTT
TRBD2 once TRBJ2-1 TRBV6-5 CASRLAGEGEQFF TGTGCCAGCAGACTAGCGGGGGAGGGTGAGCAGTTCTTC
TRBD2 - TRBJ2-7 TRBV7-2 CASSYGLDGYEQYF TGTGCCAGCAGTTACGGACTAGACGGCTACGAGCAGTACTTC
- - TRBJ2-2 TRBV2 CASELIPGELFF TGTGCCAGCGAACTTATCCCCGGGGAGCTGTTTTTT
- - TRBJ2-4 TRBV7-9 CASSLAQGGPAKNIQYF TGTGCCAGCAGCTTAGCGCAGGGGGGCCCGGCCAAAAACATTCAGTACTTC
TRBD2 once TRBJ2-1 TRBV6-6 CASSPGGASYNEQFF TGTGCCAGCAGTCCCGGGGGGGCATCCTACAATGAGCAGTTCTTC
- - TRBJ2-2 TRBV9 CASSVLSTGELFF TGTGCCAGCAGCGTACTAAGCACCGGGGAGCTGTTTTTT
TRBD1 once TRBJ1-4 TRBV27 CASSDRGQGEKLFF TGTGCCAGCAGCGACAGGGGGCAAGGTGAAAAACTGTTTTTT
TRBD2 - TRBJ2-3 TRBV30 CAWSVGAASGGATDTQYF TGTGCCTGGAGTGTAGGAGCGGCCAGCGGGGGGGCAACAGATACGCAGTATTTT
- - TRBJ1-5 TRBV6-6 CASSPWGSNQPQHF TGTGCCAGCAGCCCGTGGGGGAGCAATCAGCCCCAGCATTTT
TRBD2 once TRBJ2-1 TRBV9 CASSVLAGEINEQFF TGTGCCAGCAGCGTCCTAGCGGGGGAGATCAATGAGCAGTTCTTC
- - TRBJ2-3 TRBV27 CASSLLWESTDTQYF TGTGCCAGCAGTTTATTGTGGGAGTCAACAGATACGCAGTATTTT
TRBD2 - TRBJ2-7 TRBV13 CASTIFERTSVSYEQYF TGTGCCAGCACCATCTTCGAACGAACTAGCGTCTCCTACGAGCAGTACTTC
- - TRBJ2-7 TRBV5-1 CASSLDREVYEQYF TGCGCCAGCAGCTTGGACAGGGAAGTCTACGAGCAGTACTTC
TRBD1 - TRBJ1-2 TRBV10-1 CANPRQGAGYGYTF TGCGCCAATCCTCGACAGGGGGCGGGCTATGGCTACACCTTC
- - TRBJ2-7 TRBV5-6 CASTLGAEEYF TGTGCCAGCACCTTGGGCGCCGAGGAGTACTTC
TRBD2 - TRBJ2-5 TRBV19 CASSIDINASGKETQYF TGTGCCAGTAGTATAGATATCAACGCTAGCGGAAAAGAGACCCAGTACTTC
TRBD2 - TRBJ2-1 TRBV4-1 CASSHKSGSGVSYEQFF TGCGCCAGCAGCCACAAGAGTGGTAGCGGGGTAAGTTATGAGCAGTTCTTC
- - TRBJ1-1 TRBV28 CASSLFGQPNTEAFF TGTGCCAGCAGTTTATTTGGACAGCCGAACACTGAAGCTTTCTTT
TRBD1 - TRBJ2-7 TRBV4-1 CASSQATGGPASSYEQYF TGCGCCAGCAGCCAAGCGACAGGGGGTCCTGCGAGCTCCTACGAGCAGTACTTC
- - TRBJ2-7 TRBV16 CASSQRQVYEQYF TGTGCCAGCAGCCAACGACAGGTTTACGAGCAGTACTTC
TRBD1 - TRBJ1-5 TRBV28 CASRETGGLEAPQHF TGTGCCAGCAGGGAAACAGGGGGCCTGGAGGCGCCCCAGCATTTT
TRBD2 - TRBJ2-3 TRBV11-2 CASSLVAGGTDTQYF TGTGCCAGCAGCTTAGTAGCGGGGGGCACAGATACGCAGTATTTT
- once TRBJ1-2 TRBV19 CASSSLTAGYGYTF TGTGCCAGTAGTTCGCTGACAGCAGGGTATGGCTACACCTTC